This T cell receptor (beta chain) was documented in a study of cytomegalovirus exposure and HLA in healthy donors. Amplification used 60 Vbeta primers and 13 Jbeta primers. This table comes from immunoSEQ multiplex PCR, and its TCRdb copy is limited to in-frame clones, with some not included. The table shows under 110,000 clones, with less than 85% occurring only once. Overall study results and limits: In most subjects, TCR beta sequences reportedly gave accurate predictions of HLA-A and HLA-B alleles. Reportedly, diagnosis of cytomegalovirus status by the classifier showed high specificity and sensitivity. The authors enumerated roughly 180 TCR beta chains as linked to cytomegalovirus. A later look showed TCR association rates differing by HLA locus, highest for DRB1 and lowest for HLA-C.

The CDR3 has 15 residues. V was clipped by 2 bases and J by 2 bases, with 12 bases between them. Per germline, CDR1 SGHNT and CDR2 YYREEE (reference sequence). This clone was observed a handful of times. The antigen remains undetermined. The sample consisted of PBMCs. The TCR comes from a man aged 55 to 69 in good health and CMV-seronegative. V gene TRBV5-4 combines with J gene TRBJ2-3; weak D call: TRBD1 (5 bases). CDR3 DNA sequence: TGTGCCAGCAGCTTCCGCGACAGCCACACAGATACGCAGTATTTT. Protein sequence: CASSFRDSHTDTQYF.